These 26 T cell receptor beta chains were all obtained from the same sample, sequenced in a study of lung T cells in sarcoidosis with Löfgren's syndrome. TCRdb itself ran the reads through MiXCR, one entry per CDR3 protein. The sample holds about 63,000 distinct CDR3 sequences, over 20% seen once. Sequences were obtained from CD4+ T cells from PBMCs. These receptors came from a human donor with sarcoidosis (Löfgren's syndrome or another form), or a control subject (not recorded which).

This clonotype was seen a handful of times. The gene calls are TRBV6-1 and TRBJ1-6; possible D gene TRBD1, 5 bases. The germline CDR1 and CDR2 sequences are MNHNS and SASEGT. The CDR3 length is 19 residues. V lost 5 bases and J lost 1, with 21 bases in between. DNA for the CDR3: TGTGCCAGCAGTCTATCCGGGACCATAAAGAGGTCCTATAATTCACCCCTCCACTTT. Translating gives CASSLSGTIKRSYNSPLHF.

This clonotype has at least ten counts. The chain has TRBV28 and TRBJ2-7; no definite D call. CDR1 and CDR2 (germline): MDHEN, SYDVKM. The V end was cut by 0 bases, the J end by 1 base, with 7 bases between. The CDR3 covers 14 residues. The CDR3 sequence: CASSLWEKSYEQYF. The CDR3 DNA follows: TGTGCCAGCAGTTTATGGGAGAAATCCTACGAGCAGTACTTC.

Remarks on this clonotype: This could be a read error, since a much larger clone is one nucleotide away. DNA for the CDR3: TGTACCAGCAGCCGTAGCGGTGCCATGGCAGATACGCAGTATTTT. Amino acid sequence: CTSSRSGAMADTQYF. This chain links TRBV11-2 with TRBJ2-3, with D possibly being TRBD2 (6 bases). The CDR3 is made up of 15 amino acids. Germline V gives CDR1 SGHAT, CDR2 FQNNGV.

This clonotype was picked up a small number of times. The gene calls are TRBV4-1 and TRBJ2-1; TRBD2 matches 7 bases. CDR1 is MGHRA, CDR2 YSYEKL, per germline. With 0 bases clipped from V and 10 bases from J, the junction kept 6 bases outside the gene matches. This CDR3 has 14 residues. The CDR3 coding sequence is TGCGCCAGCAGCCAAGAATCCGCGGGAGCAGAGCAGTTCTTC. Amino acid sequence: CASSQESAGAEQFF.

The table lists this clonotype with many counts. The chain joins TRBV28 to TRBJ1-1; D ambiguous. Germline CDR1 is MDHEN and CDR2 is SYDVKM. With 0 bases removed from V and 1 base from J, the gap between germline ends came to 9 bases. CDR3 length: 15 amino acids. The DNA of the CDR3 is TGTGCCAGCAGTTTATGGGACTCACAGAACACTGAAGCTTTCTTT. Amino acid sequence: CASSLWDSQNTEAFF.

This clonotype was counted at least ten times. This rearrangement joins TRBV6-1 to TRBJ2-7, with 10 bases lining up with TRBD2. Trimming took 5 bases from V and 4 from J; bases not matched to a gene: 11. The CDR3 sequence is 16 residues long. The germline V gene has CDR1 MNHNS and CDR2 SASEGT. This chain's CDR3 is CASSPRTSGRLYEQYV. CDR3 nucleotides: TGTGCCAGCAGTCCGCGGACTAGCGGTCGGCTGTACGAGCAGTACGTC.

There are many counts of this clonotype. The chain combines TRBV28 with TRBJ1-6; 7 bases agree with TRBD1. The V segment lost 7 bases and the J segment 10 bases; nucleotides outside the gene matches: 7. The CDR3 loop spans 13 amino acids. CDR1 and CDR2 from the germline V gene are MDHEN and SYDVKM. CDR3 region: CASIRQGNSPLHF. In nucleotides, the CDR3 is TGTGCCAGCATTCGACAGGGTAACTCACCCCTCCACTTT.

This clonotype came up many times. The chain uses TRBV28 and TRBJ1-4; 7 bases are shared with TRBD1. The V and J ends lost 7 bases and 13 bases, in that order; junction bases with no gene match: 6. Germline-derived CDR1 and CDR2 are MDHEN and SYDVKM. The CDR3 is made up of 11 amino acids. For the CDR3, the DNA is TGTGCCAGCAAGGACAGGTTCGCACTGTTTTTT. Amino acids: CASKDRFALFF.

The V gene is TRBV12-3 or TRBV12-4, the J gene TRBJ2-3; D is possibly TRBD2 (6 bases). V was cut by 2 bases and J by 0 bases, with 9 bases left in between. The CDR3 has 15 amino acids. As DNA, the CDR3 is TGTGCCAGCAGTTTAAAGGGACTGAGCACAGATACGCAGTATTTT. It is translated as CASSLKGLSTDTQYF.

In this sample, this clonotype turned up many times. V gene TRBV25-1 combines with J gene TRBJ1-6, with TRBD1 matching 7 bases. Germline V gives CDR1 MGHDK, CDR2 SYGVNS. This CDR3 is built from 15 residues. V was clipped by 4 bases and J by 6 bases; unmatched bases: 6. The chain's CDR3 is CASSAPGQSNSPLHF. CDR3 coding DNA: TGTGCCAGCAGTGCCCCGGGACAGTCTAATTCACCCCTCCACTTT.

This clonotype showed up many times. This sequence joins TRBV27 and TRBJ2-7; maybe TRBD2 (6 bases). CDR1 and CDR2 from the germline V gene are MNHEY and SMNVEV (reference sequence). The CDR3 is 15 residues long. The germline V and J ends were trimmed by 7 bases and 2 bases, with 18 bases remaining between them. For the CDR3, the DNA is TGTGCCAGCACCAACGGAGGGTTGGGGGCCTACGAGCAGTACTTC. Translated: CASTNGGLGAYEQYF.

The chain joins TRBV20-1 to TRBJ2-2; maybe TRBD2 (5 bases). Germline V gives CDR1 DFQATT, CDR2 SNEGSKA (reference sequence). V lost 4 bases, J lost 1 base, and 7 bases lay in between. The CDR3 runs 13 residues. The CDR3 region has the DNA TGCAGTGCTATGCGGGTGAACACCGGGGAGCTGTTTTTT. Protein: CSAMRVNTGELFF.

The V call is TRBV7-2, the J call TRBJ2-3; 8 bases map to TRBD2. V lost 11 bases, J lost 9 bases, and 16 bases stayed unmatched. The CDR3 is made up of 14 amino acids. Germline values: CDR1 SGHTA, CDR2 FQGNSA. The CDR3 reads CACTRGLVGTTQYF. The CDR3 DNA reads as TGTGCCTGCACACGGGGACTAGTAGGAACCACGCAGTATTTT.

This clonotype showed up many times. The rearrangement links TRBV7-2 to TRBJ1-2; D is ambiguous. This CDR3 is 12 amino acids long. Trimming removed 1 base at V and 13 bases at J, with 13 bases between. The germline V gene has CDR1 SGHTA and CDR2 FQGNSA. CDR3 nucleotides: TGTGCCAGCAGCTTAGGAGAGGGAGTTGGCACCTTC. Translation gives CASSLGEGVGTF.

A remark on this clonotype: A much bigger clone sits one base away, suggesting this may be a read error. This chain joins TRBV20-1 and TRBJ2-7; 11 nucleotides line up with TRBD2. CDR1 and CDR2 (germline): DFQATT, SNEGSKA (reference sequence). CDR3 length equals 12 residues. CDR3 loop: CSVATSGNKQCF. In DNA, the CDR3 is TGCAGTGTAGCGACTAGCGGGAATAAGCAGTGCTTC.

This clonotype was seen only a few times. This chain joins TRBV13 and TRBJ2-2, with TRBD1 identical over 10 bases. The V gene end was trimmed by 3 bases and the J gene end by 2 bases; junction bases not matched to a gene: 15. Germline CDR1 reads PRHDT; CDR2 reads FYEKMQ (reference sequence). The CDR3 runs to 20 residues. CDR3: CASSFGTGTGDFRNTGELFF. CDR3 nucleotides: TGTGCCAGCAGCTTTGGAACCGGGACAGGGGACTTCCGAAACACCGGGGAGCTGTTTTTT.

In its sample, this clonotype was seen many times. V is TRBV27 and J is TRBJ2-5; the D gene is possibly TRBD1 (6 bases). The ends were cut back, 5 bases at V and 7 bases at J, with 20 bases in the middle. The CDR3 is made up of 15 amino acids. The germline V gene has CDR1 MNHEY and CDR2 SMNVEV (reference sequence). Here the CDR3 reads CASSPPGQWGGTQYF. The CDR3, as DNA: TGTGCCAGCAGTCCGCCGGGACAATGGGGCGGGACCCAGTACTTC.

This clonotype was seen only a few times. The CDR3 DNA sequence: TGTGCCAGCAGTATGATGGGAACACTGAGTGAAGCTTTCTTT. Residues: CASSMMGTLSEAFF. This chain joins TRBV2 and TRBJ1-1; D call uncertain. CDR1 is SNHLY, CDR2 FYNNEI, per germline. Between the trimmed V and J ends, which lost 5 bases and 7 bases, there was a span of 17 bases. The CDR3 spans 14 residues.

As for this clonotype: This clone may be a read error of a much larger clone one base away. The chain uses TRBV28 and TRBJ2-3; possibly TRBD1 or TRBD2 for D (5 bases each). The CDR3 is 14 residues long. Germline lookup yields CDR1 MDHEN and CDR2 SYDVKM. The CDR3 region has the DNA TGTGCCAGCAGTCCGCGACGGGGCACAGGTACGCAGTATTTT. This gives the protein CASSPRRGTGTQYF.

This clonotype has only a few counts. This chain uses TRBV7-2 with TRBJ2-7; a weak D match, TRBD2 (5 bases). Germline CDR1 is SGHTA and CDR2 is FQGNSA. The CDR3 extends over 12 amino acids. V shed 8 bases and J shed 6 bases, with 14 bases lying between them. CDR3 sequence reads: CASGPGLTEQYF. The CDR3 DNA reads TGTGCCAGCGGTCCCGGACTGACCGAGCAGTACTTC.

This clonotype was detected many times. The genes are TRBV6-1 and TRBJ1-5; weak D call: TRBD1 (5 bases). Germline V gene lookup returns CDR1 MNHNS and CDR2 SASEGT. The CDR3 extends over 15 amino acids. The ends were cut back, 1 base at V and 4 bases at J, with 11 bases in the middle. CDR3 in amino acids: CASSEGGFGNQPQHF. The CDR3 DNA sequence: TGTGCCAGCAGTGAAGGGGGGTTCGGGAATCAGCCCCAGCATTTT.

This clonotype was recorded at least ten times. The CDR3 bases are TGTGCCAGCAGAGGGACAGGGTTCTACGAGCAGTACTTC. Amino acids: CASRGTGFYEQYF. The chain links TRBV6-1 to TRBJ2-7; 9 bases map to TRBD1. Looked up from germline, CDR1 is MNHNS and CDR2 is SASEGT. The CDR3 has 13 residues. V shed 6 bases and J 3 bases; nucleotides not matched to a gene: 3.

In regard to this clonotype: Just one base apart from a much larger clone, this may be a read error. This chain links TRBV7-9 with TRBJ1-2; tentative D call: TRBD1 (6 bases). The CDR3 runs 15 residues. Germline-derived CDR1 and CDR2 are SEHNR and FQNEAQ (reference sequence). The CDR3 region is CVSSSLFQGMNGYTF. DNA of the CDR3: TGTGTCAGCAGCTCCCTTTTCCAGGGGATGAATGGCTACACCTTC.

A word on this clonotype: This may stem from a read error, because a much larger clone lies one nucleotide away. V and J are TRBV20-1 and TRBJ1-1; TRBD1 aligns across 9 bases. This CDR3 comprises 17 residues. CDR1 is DFQATT, CDR2 SNEGSKA, per germline (reference sequence). The CDR3 coding sequence is TGCAGTGCTAGCTACAGGGGGCAACGGGCCGCGAACACTGGAGCTTTCTTT. The encoded protein is CSASYRGQRAANTGAFF.

The sample holds a few counts of this clonotype. The rearrangement links TRBV29-1 to TRBJ2-1; D may be TRBD2 (6 bases). The CDR3 consists of 12 residues. Deletions cut 6 bases from V and 8 bases from J, with 14 bases between. Germline-derived CDR1 and CDR2 are SQVTM and ANQGSEA. As DNA, the CDR3 is TGCAGCGTATCTGTGGGAGGACATGAGCAGTTCTTC. Translation: CSVSVGGHEQFF.

Comments on this clonotype: A much larger clone lies a single base off, so this may be a read error. J is TRBJ1-3 and V is TRBV20-1, with D perhaps TRBD1 (5 bases). This CDR3 comprises 16 residues. Germline V CDR1 and CDR2: DFQATT, SNEGSKA (reference sequence). The germline V and J ends were trimmed by 4 bases and 0 bases, with 16 bases remaining between them. The CDR3 loop is CSAIDGGKSSGNTIYF. The CDR3 nucleotides are TGCAGTGCTATAGATGGGGGAAAGAGCTCTGGAAACACCATATATTTT.